The 11 T cell receptor beta chains below all came from one sample that was sequenced in a study of early T cells in non-severe SARS-CoV-2 infection (dated by TCRdb to the early 2020s). Receptors were amplified or captured by 5' RACE. Sequenced on a NextSeq 500. TCRdb redid the processing of the public reads, applying fastp at Q25 and MiXCR, and retained in-frame beta chains. Identical CDR3 protein sequences are pooled into one entry, listed with their most common genes and DNA. The sample contains tens of thousands of distinct CDR3 sequences, 13% of them found a single time. Of the sample, approximately 1% falls within the top ten clones. The sequenced material came from whole blood. These receptors came from an adult who was a healthcare worker with PCR-confirmed SARS-CoV-2 infection or an uninfected control (not recorded which).

The CDR3 DNA is TGTGCCAGCAGCTCACTGGAAAGAGATGAAAAACTGTTTTTT. Translated: CASSSLERDEKLFF. V usage is TRBV5-4 and J usage is TRBJ1-4; no clear D gene. CDR3 length equals 14 residues. CDR1 and CDR2 (germline): SGHNT, YYREEE (reference sequence). The V and J ends lost 3 bases and 6 bases respectively, with 12 bases between them.

A single count supports this clonotype. This chain links TRBV28 with TRBJ2-3; D tentatively fits TRBD1 or TRBD2 (6 bases each). Between the trimmed V and J ends, which lost 10 bases and 5 bases, there was a span of 13 bases. The CDR3 has 12 amino acids. Germline loops: CDR1 MDHEN, CDR2 SYDVKM. CDR3 DNA: TGTGCCACCAGGGGCGGGGTAGATACGCAGTATTTT. Protein: CATRGGVDTQYF. The entire variable domain, with the rest obtained from reference TRBV28 and TRBJ2-3, is as follows: DVKVTQSSRYLVKRTGEKVFLECVQDMDHENMFWYRQDPGLGLRLIYFSYDVKMKEKGDIPEGYSVSREKKERFSLILESASTNQTSMYLCATRGGVDTQYFGPGTRLTVL.

This clonotype was counted many times. The chain couples TRBV12-3 or TRBV12-4 to TRBJ1-2; D perhaps matches TRBD1 (5 bases). Trimming took 3 bases from V and 2 from J, leaving 13 bases between them. The CDR3 has 15 residues. Here the CDR3 DNA reads TGTGCCAGCAGTTTGGGGGGGAAAATAAACTATGGCTACACCTTC. As protein: CASSLGGKINYGYTF.

This clonotype was observed a handful of times. The chain joins TRBV10-3 to TRBJ2-1; a possible D gene is TRBD2 (5 bases). V shed 8 bases and J shed 5 bases, with 10 bases lying between them. The germline gives CDR1 ENHRY, CDR2 SYGVKD. This CDR3 has 12 amino acids. CDR3 sequence: CAISRGNNEQFF. The CDR3 DNA follows: TGTGCCATCTCCCGAGGGAACAATGAGCAGTTCTTC.

This clonotype was observed many times. This chain links TRBV6-2 or TRBV6-3 with TRBJ1-4; maybe TRBD1 (5 bases). Germline lookup yields CDR1 MNHEY and CDR2 SVGEGT. The CDR3 length is 14 residues. V dropped 4 bases and J dropped 0 bases, with 6 bases sitting between them. CDR3 bases: TGTGCCAGCAGTTGGACAACAACTAATGAAAAACTGTTTTTT. Its translation: CASSWTTTNEKLFF.

In its sample, this clonotype was seen a few times. J is TRBJ2-5 and V is TRBV29-1, with no clear D. The CDR3 extends over 12 amino acids. Germline CDR1 is SQVTM and CDR2 is ANQGSEA. Trimming cost V 2 bases and J 5 bases, with 9 bases left between them. The chain's CDR3 is CSVEQEGETQYF. The DNA for the CDR3 is TGCAGCGTTGAACAGGAAGGGGAGACCCAGTACTTC.

The sample holds many counts of this clonotype. This rearrangement joins TRBV7-9 to TRBJ2-3, with 11 bases identical to TRBD2. Germline V gene lookup returns CDR1 SEHNR and CDR2 FQNEAQ (reference sequence). After removal of 4 bases from V and 3 bases from J, the junction contained 3 bases not matched to a gene. The CDR3 has 15 residues. The DNA of the CDR3 is TGTGCCAGCAGCTCGACTAGCGGGGTTACAGATACGCAGTATTTT. Protein: CASSSTSGVTDTQYF.

This chain connects TRBV6-1 to TRBJ2-4; D is undetermined. CDR1 is MNHNS and CDR2 is SASEGT in the germline V gene. The CDR3 is 11 residues long. V was shortened by 6 bases and J by 5 bases, with 5 bases between the two germline ends. CDR3 in amino acids: CASRAENIQYF. The CDR3 region has the DNA TGTGCCAGCAGGGCGGAAAACATTCAGTACTTC.

This clonotype was seen more than once but under ten times. The V gene is TRBV7-2, the J gene TRBJ2-4, with D perhaps TRBD2 (5 bases). Germline CDR1 SGHTA, CDR2 FQGNSA. The ends were cut back, 5 bases at V and 8 bases at J, with 19 bases in the middle. The CDR3 is 15 amino acids. The chain's CDR3 is CASSITSTSRDIQYF. In nucleotides, the CDR3 is TGTGCCAGCAGCATAACCTCAACTTCGCGGGACATTCAGTACTTC.

As to this clonotype: With a much larger clone just one base away, this may be a read error. The V and J genes are TRBV6-6 and TRBJ1-4; 7 bases align to TRBD1. CDR1 is MNHNY, CDR2 SVGAGI, per germline (reference sequence). This CDR3 has 15 residues. The CDR3 spells CASRLGDSNMEKPFF. In DNA, the CDR3 is TGTGCCAGCAGACTCGGGGACAGCAACATGGAAAAACCGTTTTTT.

This clonotype was observed at least ten times. The CDR3 reads CASSSPSVGAWNEQFF. The CDR3 DNA reads TGTGCCAGCAGCTCACCTAGCGTGGGCGCCTGGAATGAGCAGTTCTTC. This chain links TRBV7-6 with TRBJ2-1; D may be TRBD2 (6 bases). V shed 4 bases and J shed 7 bases, with 20 bases lying between them. Germline CDR1 reads SGHVS; CDR2 reads FNYEAQ. The CDR3 has 16 residues.